This TCR beta chain was recovered during a study of graft-versus-host responses after intestinal transplantation. About the study: Following induction with anti-thymocyte globulin, all recipients were given tacrolimus and steroids for around three years.

Comment on this clone: Its specificity is unknown.

Study observations and caveats: The presence of high graft-versus-host to host-versus-graft clonal ratios in allografts characterized patients with graft-donor T cell macrochimerism.

Germline V gene lookup returns CDR1 SEHNR and CDR2 FQNEAQ (reference sequence). V lost 4 bases to trimming and J lost 1 base, with 13 bases between them. CDR3 length: 15 residues. Here immunoSEQ multiplex PCR was the method, and the copy in TCRdb shows in-frame clones only, minus some. The profile covers about 120,000 clones, with around 96% appearing a single time and 3% to 4% taken by the ten largest. The receptor's source is a human donor who received an intestinal transplant. V gene TRBV7-9 combines with J gene TRBJ1-2; D is uncertain. The sequencing here drew on unstimulated CD8+ T cells sorted from spleen or lymph node cells, taken before intestinal transplant. Here the CDR3 DNA reads TGTGCCAGCAGCTCAGACCTCACAGATAACTATGGCTACACCTTC. Protein product: CASSSDLTDNYGYTF.